A single T cell receptor (beta chain) is shown here with its context. The sampling schedule covered blood at baseline, cycle 4 day 1, and cycle 7 day 1. The entry originates in a study of OX40 agonist ivuxolimab in advanced cancers. Study background: The drug used for patients, ivuxolimab, was an agonistic anti-OX40 (CD134) antibody.

Clones were sequenced by immunoSEQ multiplex PCR, and TCRdb holds only the in-frame ones, with some missing. The sample includes roughly 67,000 clones, 88% of them seen just once. Germline V gene data show CDR1 as GTSNPN and CDR2 as SVGIG (reference sequence). This CDR3 is built from 13 residues. The J segment lost 8 bases and the V segment lost 2 bases, leaving 8 bases of the junction unmatched. Sequencing was performed on CD4+ or CD8+ T cells sorted from blood, taken in a trial of the OX40 agonist ivuxolimab. The chain joins TRBV30 to TRBJ1-2; 7 bases fit TRBD1. This TCR was recovered from an adult with an advanced solid tumor such as melanoma, head and neck, liver or kidney cancer. The CDR3 DNA is TGTGCCTGGAGTCCCGGACAGGTCTCCGGCTACACCTTC. Protein product: CAWSPGQVSGYTF.